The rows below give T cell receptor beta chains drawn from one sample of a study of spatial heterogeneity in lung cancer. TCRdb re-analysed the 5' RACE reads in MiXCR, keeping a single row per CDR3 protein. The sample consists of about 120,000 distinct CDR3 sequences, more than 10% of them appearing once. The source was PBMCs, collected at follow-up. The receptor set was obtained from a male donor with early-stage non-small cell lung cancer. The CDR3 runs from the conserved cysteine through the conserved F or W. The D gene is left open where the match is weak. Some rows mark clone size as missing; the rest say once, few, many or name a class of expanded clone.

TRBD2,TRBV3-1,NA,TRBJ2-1,TGTGCCAGCAGCCAATCGCGACTAGCGGGGGGAATCTACAATGAGCAGTTCTTC,CASSQSRLAGGIYNEQFF
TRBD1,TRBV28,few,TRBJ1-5,TGTGCCAGCAGTGAACGGACAGGGGGCGGACAGCCCCAGCATTTT,CASSERTGGGQPQHF
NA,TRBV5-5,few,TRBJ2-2,TGTGCCAGCAGCTTCATGCAGGGGGAGCTGTTTTTT,CASSFMQGELFF
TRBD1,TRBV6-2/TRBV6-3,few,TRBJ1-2,TGTGCCAGCAGTTACGGACAGGGGAATCGTAACTATGGCTACACCTTC,CASSYGQGNRNYGYTF
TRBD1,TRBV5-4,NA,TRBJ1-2,TGTGCCAGCAGCCGCCGGGACAGGGGGCATGGCTACACCTTC,CASSRRDRGHGYTF
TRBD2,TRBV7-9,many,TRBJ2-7,TGTGCCAGCAGCTCCGCCGGGACTAGCGGGGAAGAGCAGTACTTC,CASSSAGTSGEEQYF
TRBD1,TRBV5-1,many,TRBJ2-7,TGCGCCAGCAGCCCAGGACAGGGAAACGACGAGCAGTACTTC,CASSPGQGNDEQYF
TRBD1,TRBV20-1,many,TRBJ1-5,TGCAGTGCCCCAAACAGGGGTCAGCCCCAGCATTTT,CSAPNRGQPQHF
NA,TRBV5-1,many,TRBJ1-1,TGCGCCAGCAGCGGACAGAGGAACACTGAAGCTTTCTTT,CASSGQRNTEAFF
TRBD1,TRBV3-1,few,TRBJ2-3,TGTGCCAGCAGCCTCCGCAGAGCCGGGACAGGCACAGATACGCAGTATTTT,CASSLRRAGTGTDTQYF
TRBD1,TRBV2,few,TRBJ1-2,TGTGCCAGCAGTGATTCTTCGACAGGGGGTACCTATGGCTACACCTTC,CASSDSSTGGTYGYTF
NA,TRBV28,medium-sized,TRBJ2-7,TGTGCCAGCAGTTTAGAGGGAGGCCATATCTACGAGCAGTACTTC,CASSLEGGHIYEQYF
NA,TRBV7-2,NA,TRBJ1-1,TGTGCCAGCAAGGTACAGACAAACACTGAAGCTTTCTTT,CASKVQTNTEAFF
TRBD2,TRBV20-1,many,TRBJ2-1,TGCAGTGCTAGAGATAGAAGTAGGAGCGGGGGCTACAATGAGCAGTTCTTC,CSARDRSRSGGYNEQFF
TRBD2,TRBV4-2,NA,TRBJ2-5,TGTGCCAGCAGCCCCTCAAGGACTAGCGGGGCTGGGCGAGGAGAGACCCAGTACTTC,CASSPSRTSGAGRGETQYF
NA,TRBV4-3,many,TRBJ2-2,TGCGCCAGCAGCCCTCAAGTTTCGGGAACCGGGGAGCTGTTTTTT,CASSPQVSGTGELFF
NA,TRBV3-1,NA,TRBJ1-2,TGTGCCAGCAGCCAACGGTCCTATGGCTACACCTTC,CASSQRSYGYTF
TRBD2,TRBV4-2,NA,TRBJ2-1,TGTGCCAGCAGCCAAGATTTTCAGCGGGGGGGCAATGAGCAGTTCTTC,CASSQDFQRGGNEQFF
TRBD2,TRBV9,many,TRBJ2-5,TGTGCCAGCACCCTAGCGGGGGGTCTTTCAGAGACCCAGTACTTC,CASTLAGGLSETQYF
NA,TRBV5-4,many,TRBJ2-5,TGTGCCAGCAGCTTACCACGGGGATTAATTCAAGAGACCCAGTACTTC,CASSLPRGLIQETQYF
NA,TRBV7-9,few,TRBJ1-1,TGTGCCAGCAGCGTCCATGGTGAAGCTTTCTTT,CASSVHGEAFF
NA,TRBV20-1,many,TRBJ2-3,TGCAGTGCTAGAGCGGATTCAGGGTCAGATACGCAGTATTTT,CSARADSGSDTQYF
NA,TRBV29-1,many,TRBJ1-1,TGCAGCGTCAACAGACAGAACACTGAAGCTTTCTTT,CSVNRQNTEAFF
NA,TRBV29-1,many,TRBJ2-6,TGCAGCGTTCTGGGGGGTACTGGGGCCAACGTCCTGACTTTC,CSVLGGTGANVLTF
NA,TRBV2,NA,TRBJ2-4,TGTGCCACCTCGGGCCCGGGAAACATTCAGTACTTC,CATSGPGNIQYF
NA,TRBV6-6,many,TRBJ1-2,TGTGCCAGCAGTTTACCGGGCTATGGCTACACCTTC,CASSLPGYGYTF
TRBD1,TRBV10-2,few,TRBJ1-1,TGCGCCAGCAGCGCGAACAGGGGGGTTAACACTGAAGCTTTCTTT,CASSANRGVNTEAFF
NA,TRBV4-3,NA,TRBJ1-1,TGCGCCAGCAGCCAAGAGTACAGGGCTGAAGCTTTCTTT,CASSQEYRAEAFF
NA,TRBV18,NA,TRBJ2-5,TGTGCCAGCTCACCCGCTAAAGAGACCCAGTACTTC,CASSPAKETQYF
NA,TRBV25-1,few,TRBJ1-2,TGTGCCAGCAGTGAAGGGGGCCACTATGGCTACACCTTC,CASSEGGHYGYTF
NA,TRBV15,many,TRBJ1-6,TGTGCCACCAGCAGAGTTCTTTATTCACCCCTCCACTTT,CATSRVLYSPLHF
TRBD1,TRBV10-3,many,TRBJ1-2,TGTGCCATCCGGGACAGCGCCTCTAACTATGGCTACACCTTC,CAIRDSASNYGYTF
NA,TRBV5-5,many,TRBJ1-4,TGTGCCAGCAGCTTGGTTGAAAAACTGTTTTTT,CASSLVEKLFF
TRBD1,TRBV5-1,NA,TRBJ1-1,TGCGCCAGCAGCTTGGCCCCCGGGACAGGGAACAGTAAAGCTTTCTTT,CASSLAPGTGNSKAFF
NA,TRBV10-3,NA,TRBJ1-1,TGTGCCATCAGTCCTGGGGGGCGCGTGATCACTGAAGCTTTCTTT,CAISPGGRVITEAFF